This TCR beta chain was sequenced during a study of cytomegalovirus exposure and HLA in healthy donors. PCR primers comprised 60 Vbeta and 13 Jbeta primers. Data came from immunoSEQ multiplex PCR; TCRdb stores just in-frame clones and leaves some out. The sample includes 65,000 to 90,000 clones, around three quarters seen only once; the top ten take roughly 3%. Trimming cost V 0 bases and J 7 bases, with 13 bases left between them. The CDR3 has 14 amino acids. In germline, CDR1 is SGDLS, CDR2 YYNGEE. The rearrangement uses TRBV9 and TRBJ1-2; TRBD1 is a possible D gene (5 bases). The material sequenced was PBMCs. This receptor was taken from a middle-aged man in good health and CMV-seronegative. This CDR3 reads CASSVADRVCGYTF. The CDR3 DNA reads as TGTGCCAGCAGCGTAGCCGACAGAGTCTGTGGCTACACCTTC.